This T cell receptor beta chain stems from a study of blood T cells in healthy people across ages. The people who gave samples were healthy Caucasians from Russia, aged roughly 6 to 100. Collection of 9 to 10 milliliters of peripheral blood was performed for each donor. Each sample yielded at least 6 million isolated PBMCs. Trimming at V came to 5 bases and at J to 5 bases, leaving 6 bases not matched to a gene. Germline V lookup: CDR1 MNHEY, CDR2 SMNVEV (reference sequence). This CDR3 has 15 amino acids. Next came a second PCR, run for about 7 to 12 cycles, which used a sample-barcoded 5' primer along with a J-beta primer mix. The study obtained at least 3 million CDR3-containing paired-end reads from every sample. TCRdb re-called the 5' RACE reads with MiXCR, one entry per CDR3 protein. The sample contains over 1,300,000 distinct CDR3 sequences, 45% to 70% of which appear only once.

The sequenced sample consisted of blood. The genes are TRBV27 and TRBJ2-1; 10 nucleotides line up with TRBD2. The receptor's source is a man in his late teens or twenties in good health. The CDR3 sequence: CASSSLAGENNEQFF. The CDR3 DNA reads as TGTGCCAGCAGTAGTCTAGCGGGGGAAAACAATGAGCAGTTCTTC.